The 6 T cell receptor beta chains below come from one sample, sequenced in a study of T cell repertoires in cytomegalovirus infection. From the reads, TCRdb called clonotypes with MiXCR, one entry per CDR3 protein. The sample lists about 190,000 distinct CDR3 sequences, about 30% occurring once. The sequencing sample was made of PBMCs. The receptors here all came from a human donor in good health (CMV status not recorded). Some clones in this sample may be carry-over from other donors' samples.

For this clonotype: Possible read error: a much larger clone is one base away. This CDR3 is CASSSSGTGVEKLFF. The CDR3 nucleotides read TGTGCCAGCAGCTCCTCCGGGACAGGGGTTGAAAAACTGTTTTTT. The chain uses TRBV7-2 and TRBJ1-4; 10 positions agree with TRBD1. The V and J ends lost 4 bases and 7 bases, in that order; junction bases with no gene match: 6. CDR1 and CDR2 from the germline V gene are SGHTA and FQGNSA. The CDR3 is 15 amino acids.

V usage is TRBV12-3 or TRBV12-4 and J usage is TRBJ2-7, with D perhaps matching TRBD2 (5 bases). The CDR3 covers 15 residues. Trimming pared 3 bases from V and 2 bases from J, leaving 14 bases between. The CDR3 is CASSFALTGTYEQYF. The CDR3 DNA follows: TGTGCCAGCAGTTTTGCCCTCACCGGGACCTACGAGCAGTACTTC.

This clonotype was seen many times. The J gene is TRBJ2-2, the V gene TRBV6-6; D perhaps matches TRBD2 (6 bases). The V end lost 10 bases, the J end lost 4 bases, and 13 bases lay between the germline ends. CDR3 length equals 13 residues. CDR1 is MNHNY, CDR2 SVGAGI, per germline (reference sequence). DNA of the CDR3: TGTGCCACCTGGGGGGTGAGCACCGGGGAGCTGTTTTTT. Translating it yields CATWGVSTGELFF.

V gene TRBV14 combines with J gene TRBJ1-2; TRBD1 might be the D (5 bases). This CDR3 contains 15 residues. The germline V gene has CDR1 SGHDN and CDR2 FVKESK. V dropped 4 bases and J dropped 8 bases, with 20 bases sitting between them. CDR3 nucleotide sequence: TGTGCCAGCAGCCCACACCGGGGCCCTTATCAGGGCTACACCTTC. Encoded protein: CASSPHRGPYQGYTF.

The chain joins TRBV2 to TRBJ1-1; D call uncertain. This CDR3 region has 14 residues. Per germline, CDR1 SNHLY and CDR2 FYNNEI. V lost 4 bases and J lost 0, with 9 bases in between. CDR3 nucleotide sequence: TGTGCCAGCAGTGCAAGGGTCATGAACACTGAAGCTTTCTTT. As protein: CASSARVMNTEAFF.

V and J are TRBV12-3 or TRBV12-4 and TRBJ2-3; 8 bases are shared with TRBD1. The junction had 8 bases not matched to a gene; V was cut back by 6 bases and J by 3 bases. The CDR3 has 15 residues. CDR3 residues: CASSLKGQGTDTQYF. CDR3 DNA: TGTGCCAGCAGCCTCAAAGGACAGGGTACAGATACGCAGTATTTT.